The 4 T cell receptor beta chains in this list originate from one sample, sequenced in a study of T cell responses to AZD1222 COVID-19 vaccine. Here immunoSEQ multiplex PCR was the method, and the copy in TCRdb shows in-frame clones only, minus some. The table shows around 130,000 clones, with around 94% occurring only once. This specimen consisted of peripheral blood, obtained on day 0 of AZD1222 vaccination. These TCRs come from an adult in good health.

This clone was observed a single time. V and J are TRBV2 and TRBJ1-2; D remains unclear. The CDR3 has 13 amino acids. Trimming took off 6 bases at V and 4 bases at J, with 12 bases between the two ends. The germline V gene encodes CDR1 SNHLY and CDR2 FYNNEI. Written as DNA, the CDR3 is TGTGCCAGCAGCCTGGACGGTTCCTATGGCTACACCTTC. Protein product: CASSLDGSYGYTF.

This chain connects TRBV25-1 to TRBJ1-6; 8 bases match TRBD1. Germline V CDR1 and CDR2: MGHDK, SYGVNS. Trimming took 4 bases from V and 6 from J; bases not matched to a gene: 8. The CDR3 consists of 16 residues. As DNA, the CDR3 is TGTGCCAGCAGTGTGTCACAGGGGGGACGTAATTCACCCCTCCACTTT. Protein product: CASSVSQGGRNSPLHF.

The V call is TRBV20-1, the J call TRBJ1-1; 8 nucleotides match TRBD1. V lost 6 bases to trimming and J lost 4 bases; unmatched junction nucleotides: 1. Per the germline V gene, CDR1 is DFQATT and CDR2 is SNEGSKA (reference sequence). This CDR3 has 11 residues. The CDR3 DNA follows: TGCAGTGCACAGGGGGTCACTGAAGCTTTCTTT. Amino acids: CSAQGVTEAFF.

The genes are TRBV11-2 and TRBJ1-6, with a possible D match to TRBD1 (5 bases). Germline lookup yields CDR1 SGHAT and CDR2 FQNNGV. V was trimmed by 1 base and J by 5 bases, leaving 12 bases between them. The CDR3 covers 16 residues. CDR3 sequence (DNA): TGTGCCAGCAGCTTAGTCGGGGGGTTCGATAATTCACCCCTCCACTTT. Its translation: CASSLVGGFDNSPLHF.